This is a list of T cell receptor beta chains from one sample in a study of beta chain features in type 1 diabetes. Profiling relied on immunoSEQ multiplex PCR, and the TCRdb table lists in-frame clones only, not all of them. Counted here are under 900,000 clones, roughly 17% occurring once; the ten biggest clones make up around 0.02%. The sample was naive CD4+ T cells from blood. The receptors shown here come from a woman aged 18 to 35 in good health. The CDR3 runs from the conserved cysteine through the conserved F or W. The D gene is left open where the match is weak. Size is stated for part of the rows, as once, few or many counts, or as a class when the clone is expanded.

v_gene	d_gene	abundance	j_gene	CDR3nt	CDR3aa
TRBV7-9	-	-	TRBJ2-1	TGTGCCAGCAACCTGGACGCGGACAGCTACAATGAGCAGTTCTTC	CASNLDADSYNEQFF
TRBV19	TRBD2	-	TRBJ2-4	TGTGCCAGTACCGATAGGGCGGGGGGTGACATTCAGTACTTC	CASTDRAGGDIQYF
TRBV7-3	TRBD1	few	TRBJ1-2	TGTGCCAGCAGCTCCGCCCGACAGGGCTTTTCTGGCTACACCTTC	CASSSARQGFSGYTF
TRBV18	TRBD2	few	TRBJ2-7	TGTGCCAGCTCCCACGGGGGGTCCGAGCAGTACTTC	CASSHGGSEQYF
TRBV15	-	few	TRBJ1-2	TGTGCCACCAGCAGAGGAGGGAACTATGGCTACACCTTC	CATSRGGNYGYTF
TRBV10-3	-	-	TRBJ1-5	TGTGCCAGCAGTTACTCTACCCAGCCCCAGCATTTT	CASSYSTQPQHF
TRBV19	-	-	TRBJ2-7	TGTGCCAGTAGTTCCCACTATATACTCTCCTACGAGCAGTACTTC	CASSSHYILSYEQYF
TRBV19	-	-	TRBJ2-4	TGTGCCAGTAATCTGGGAAAGGGAAACATTCAGTACTTC	CASNLGKGNIQYF
TRBV5-4	-	-	TRBJ2-6	TGTGCCAGCAGCTTGCAATTGGGGTACCGGGCCAACGTCCTGACTTTC	CASSLQLGYRANVLTF
TRBV28	TRBD2	-	TRBJ2-7	TGTGCCAGCACCTCTCCAGGACTAGCGGGAGGTTCACCCTCCTACGAGCAGTACTTC	CASTSPGLAGGSPSYEQYF
TRBV4-2	-	-	TRBJ1-2	TGTGCCAGCAGCCAAGATTCAGGGTCGTACTATGGCTACACCTTC	CASSQDSGSYYGYTF
TRBV7-9	-	-	TRBJ1-2	TGTGCCAGCAGCCAGACAGGCTTAGGCGGCTACACCTTC	CASSQTGLGGYTF
TRBV25-1	TRBD1	-	TRBJ2-5	TGTGCCAGCAGTGGCGCGACAGGGGTAGAGACCCAGTACTTC	CASSGATGVETQYF
TRBV10-3	-	-	TRBJ2-7	TGTGCCATCAGTCCATCCAGCAACTACGAGCAGTACTTC	CAISPSSNYEQYF
TRBV27	-	few	TRBJ2-4	TGTGCCAGCAGAGGTGGGGCGAACACGCAACAGTACTTC	CASRGGANTQQYF
TRBV7-2	-	-	TRBJ1-1	TGTGCCAGCAGGGCAGACAGGAACACTGAAGCTTTCTTT	CASRADRNTEAFF
TRBV18	TRBD1	-	TRBJ2-3	TGTGCCAGCACAGGACAGGGTACCTCTTCTAACACAGATACGCAGTATTTT	CASTGQGTSSNTDTQYF
TRBV28	-	-	TRBJ2-7	TGTGCCAGCAGTACTACAGGTGGCGAGCAGTACTTC	CASSTTGGEQYF
TRBV4-2	TRBD1	few	TRBJ1-5	TGTGCCAGCAGCCAAGACGGACAGGGTCGCCAGCCCCAGCATTTT	CASSQDGQGRQPQHF
TRBV2	TRBD2	few	TRBJ2-7	TGTGCCAGCAGAGGACTAGCGGAAAGCCACGAGCAGTACTTC	CASRGLAESHEQYF
TRBV6-5	TRBD1	few	TRBJ2-6	TGTGCCAGCAGTTACAAGGGGGCAGCTGGGGCCAACGTCCTGACTTTC	CASSYKGAAGANVLTF
TRBV7-2	TRBD1	few	TRBJ1-2	TGTGCCAGCAGCAATGTTAAGGGGGCGCGGGGCTATGGCTACACCTTC	CASSNVKGARGYGYTF
TRBV7-9	TRBD2	few	TRBJ2-1	TGTGCCAGCAGCTCACAGCGGGAGAGCTCCTACAATGAGCAGTTCTTC	CASSSQRESSYNEQFF
TRBV10-3	-	few	TRBJ1-3	TGTGCCATCAGGGGGGCCGACGGAGACTCTGGAAACACCATATATTTT	CAIRGADGDSGNTIYF
TRBV5-1	-	-	TRBJ2-5	TGCGCCAGCAGCTTGGTGTTCGGACTGGAACAAGAGACCCAGTACTTC	CASSLVFGLEQETQYF
TRBV5-1	-	few	TRBJ2-5	TGCGCCAGCAGCCCCAGGGTGGGGGAGACCCAGTACTTC	CASSPRVGETQYF
TRBV7-2	-	-	TRBJ2-5	TGTGCCAGCAGCTTAGGGACGAATGTTAAGACCCAGTACTTC	CASSLGTNVKTQYF
TRBV9	-	-	TRBJ2-5	TGTGCCAGCAGCGTAGATTTGGGATACCAAGAGACCCAGTACTTC	CASSVDLGYQETQYF
TRBV7-9	-	-	TRBJ2-1	TGTGCCAGCAGCGCGATCAGGGATTACAATGAGCAGTTCTTC	CASSAIRDYNEQFF
TRBV5-1	-	few	TRBJ2-7	TGCGCCAGCAGCTTGATCCAGGGATCCTACGAGCAGTACTTC	CASSLIQGSYEQYF
TRBV5-4	TRBD1	-	TRBJ1-2	TGTGCCAGCAGTCGGGACAGGGGCCCCTATGGCTACACCTTC	CASSRDRGPYGYTF
TRBV11-2	-	-	TRBJ2-3	TGTGCCAGCAGCTTGAGGTGGGATACGCAGTATTTT	CASSLRWDTQYF